Below, 9 T cell receptor beta chains from the same sample are listed, as sequenced in a study of T cell repertoires in cytomegalovirus infection. MiXCR, applied by TCRdb to the reads, yields one record per CDR3 protein. This table has 80,000 to 130,000 distinct CDR3 sequences, about 22% appearing once. The specimen sequenced was CD8+ T cells from PBMCs. The source is a human donor in good health (CMV status not recorded). Some clones in this sample may be carry-over from other donors' samples.

Many counts were recorded for this clonotype. The rearrangement links TRBV7-2 to TRBJ2-7, with D possibly TRBD1 on 6 matching bases. Trimming took 5 bases from V and 0 from J, leaving 26 bases between them. Per the germline V gene, CDR1 is SGHTA and CDR2 is FQGNSA. This CDR3 has 19 amino acids. DNA for the CDR3: TGTGCCAGCAGCCCCGTTGTGAACAGGGACCAATTGATCTCCTACGAGCAGTACTTC. This encodes CASSPVVNRDQLISYEQYF. The full variable domain, rest sourced from reference TRBV7-2 and TRBJ2-7, is GAGVSQSPSNKVTEKGKDVELRCDPISGHTALYWYRQSLGQGLEFLIYFQGNSAPDKSGLPSDRFSAERTGGSVSTLTIQRTQQEDSAVYLCASSPVVNRDQLISYEQYFGPGTRLTVT.

This clonotype was counted ten times or more. V gene TRBV7-8 combines with J gene TRBJ2-2; D possibly corresponds to TRBD1 (5 bases). This CDR3 comprises 15 residues. Germline V lookup: CDR1 SGHVS, CDR2 FQNEAQ. With 11 bases removed from V and 2 bases from J, the gap between germline ends came to 18 bases. The CDR3 DNA follows: TGTGCCGCCTTGCTTGACAGAAGTAACACCGGGGAGCTGTTTTTT. Translation gives CAALLDRSNTGELFF.

J is TRBJ2-7 and V is TRBV6-6; 7 nucleotides align to TRBD1. Germline CDR1 MNHNY, CDR2 SVGAGI (reference sequence). This CDR3 is 15 amino acids long. With 4 bases clipped from V and 6 bases from J, the junction kept 12 bases outside the gene matches. The CDR3 coding sequence is TGTGCCAGCAGTTCTAGGGGGCGGCCCCGCGGCGAGCAGTACTTC. Translated: CASSSRGRPRGEQYF.

This clonotype was detected only a few times. The chain uses TRBV19 and TRBJ2-1; 7 nucleotides match TRBD1. Germline V lookup: CDR1 LNHDA, CDR2 SQIVND (reference sequence). V dropped 9 bases and J dropped 9; count of bases not matched to a gene: 2. This CDR3 has 10 amino acids. The DNA of the CDR3 is TGTGCCAGCGCAGGGGGTGAGCAGTTCTTC. Encoded protein: CASAGGEQFF.

This clonotype has ten or more counts. The rearrangement links TRBV7-6 to TRBJ1-6, with D unresolved. V was clipped by 1 base and J by 5 bases, with 15 bases between them. The CDR3 length is 17 residues. CDR1 and CDR2 (germline): SGHVS, FNYEAQ. The CDR3 DNA sequence: TGTGCCAGCAGCTTAGTACGCCCAGAGGTTGATAATTCACCCCTCCACTTT. This gives the protein CASSLVRPEVDNSPLHF.

The chain employs TRBV19 and TRBJ1-2, with D maybe TRBD1 (5 bases). The germline gives CDR1 LNHDA, CDR2 SQIVND (reference sequence). This CDR3 has 14 amino acids. The V end lost 7 bases, the J end lost 2 bases, and 14 bases lay between the germline ends. The CDR3: CASTPARANYGYTF. In DNA, the CDR3 is TGTGCCAGTACTCCTGCCAGGGCCAACTATGGCTACACCTTC.

This clonotype has ten or more counts. V is TRBV14 and J is TRBJ2-7; no reliable D call. Germline V lookup: CDR1 SGHDN, CDR2 FVKESK. This CDR3 has 10 residues. V gave up 4 bases and J gave up 3 bases, with 1 base separating them. The CDR3 nucleotides read TGTGCCAGCAGCCTCTACGAGCAGTACTTC. Encoded protein: CASSLYEQYF.

The chain carries TRBV20-1 and TRBJ1-5; TRBD1 is a possible D gene (6 bases). The CDR3 totals 15 residues. Germline assignment: CDR1 DFQATT and CDR2 SNEGSKA (reference sequence). Trimming left V 2 bases short and J 1 base short, with 12 bases between. The CDR3 coding sequence is TGCAGTGCTAGACAGGACAGCTCAAGCAATCAGCCCCAGCATTTT. Amino acid sequence: CSARQDSSSNQPQHF.

A few counts support this clonotype. The chain recombines TRBV7-9 with TRBJ2-1; 8 bases fit TRBD1. CDR1 and CDR2 (germline): SEHNR, FQNEAQ (reference sequence). CDR3 length: 14 amino acids. V lost 5 bases to trimming and J lost 3 bases; unmatched junction nucleotides: 3. The CDR3 bases are TGTGCCAGCAGCACGGGACAGGACTACAATGAGCAGTTCTTC. Translating it yields CASSTGQDYNEQFF.